This T cell receptor (beta chain) was retrieved from a study of blood T cells in healthy people across ages. For the study at large: T cells yielded about one barcoded beta molecule per two cells through template switching. Study-wide findings and caveats: As age increased, TCR beta diversity per million T cells fell in a roughly linear fashion.

This clonotype was seen a few times. The antigen is undetermined. Alongside a J-beta primer mix, a sample-barcoded 5' primer served in a second PCR lasting roughly 6 to 11 cycles. TCRdb redid the calling of the 5' RACE reads with MiXCR, one entry per CDR3 protein. The sample holds 1 million or so distinct CDR3 sequences, around 45% seen once. The V gene's germline CDR1 is DFQATT and CDR2 SNEGSKA (reference sequence). The CDR3 has 14 amino acids. The germline V and J ends were trimmed by 0 bases and 1 base, with 9 bases remaining between them. Total RNA was extracted at no less than 6 micrograms per sample.

The V call is TRBV20-1, the J call TRBJ1-2; D ambiguous. This sequence originates from a woman aged 60-70 years in good health. The sequenced sample consisted of blood. CDR3 region: CSARERERNYGYTF. The CDR3 DNA follows: TGCAGTGCTAGAGAGAGGGAGCGTAACTATGGCTACACCTTC.